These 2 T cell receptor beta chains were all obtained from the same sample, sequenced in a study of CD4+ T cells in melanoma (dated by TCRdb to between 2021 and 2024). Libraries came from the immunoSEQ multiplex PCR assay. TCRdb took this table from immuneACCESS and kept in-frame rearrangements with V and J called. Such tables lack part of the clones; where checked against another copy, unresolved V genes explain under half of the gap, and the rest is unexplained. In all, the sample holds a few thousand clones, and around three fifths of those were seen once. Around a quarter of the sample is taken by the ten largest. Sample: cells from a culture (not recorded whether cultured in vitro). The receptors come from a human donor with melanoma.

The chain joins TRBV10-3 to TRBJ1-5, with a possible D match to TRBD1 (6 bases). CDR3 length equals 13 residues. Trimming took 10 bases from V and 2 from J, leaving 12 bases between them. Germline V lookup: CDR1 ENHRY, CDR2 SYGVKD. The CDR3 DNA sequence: TGTGCCACCCAGGGGTTCGGCAATCAGCCCCAGCATTTT. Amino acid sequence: CATQGFGNQPQHF.

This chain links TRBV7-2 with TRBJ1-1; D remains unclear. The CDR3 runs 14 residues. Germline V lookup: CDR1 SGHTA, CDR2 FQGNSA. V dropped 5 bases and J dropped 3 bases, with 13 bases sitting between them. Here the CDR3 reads CASSARLSYTEAFF. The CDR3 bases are TGTGCCAGCAGCGCAAGGTTAAGTTACACTGAAGCTTTCTTT.